This TCR beta chain was sequenced for a study of T cell repertoires in cytomegalovirus infection. Study as a whole: A matching HLA type, together with CMV infection, was signaled by public TCR beta signatures.

Germline CDR1 is SGHTA and CDR2 is FQGNSA. The CDR3 has 17 residues. V shed 2 bases, J shed 3 bases, and the junction held 11 bases outside the gene matches. TCRdb analysed the reads with MiXCR anew, one entry per CDR3 protein. This sample has about 310,000 distinct CDR3 sequences, with roughly 15% found just once. Findings and limits, study-wide: Based on cumulative public TCR beta family frequency, carriers of CMV plus the relevant HLA were identified. In two of eight donors, the top clonotype was HLA-C-restricted CMV-specific.

Ten or more counts support this clonotype. Its target is unknown. The rearrangement uses TRBV7-2 and TRBJ2-7; 9 bases match TRBD2. The sequence was obtained from a human donor in good health (CMV status not recorded). Some clones in this sample may be carry-over from other donors' samples. The material sequenced was PBMCs. CDR3 DNA: TGTGCCAGCAGCTTAAGCTTCTTCCGGCGGGGGGGCTACGAGCAGTACTTC. Translation gives CASSLSFFRRGGYEQYF.